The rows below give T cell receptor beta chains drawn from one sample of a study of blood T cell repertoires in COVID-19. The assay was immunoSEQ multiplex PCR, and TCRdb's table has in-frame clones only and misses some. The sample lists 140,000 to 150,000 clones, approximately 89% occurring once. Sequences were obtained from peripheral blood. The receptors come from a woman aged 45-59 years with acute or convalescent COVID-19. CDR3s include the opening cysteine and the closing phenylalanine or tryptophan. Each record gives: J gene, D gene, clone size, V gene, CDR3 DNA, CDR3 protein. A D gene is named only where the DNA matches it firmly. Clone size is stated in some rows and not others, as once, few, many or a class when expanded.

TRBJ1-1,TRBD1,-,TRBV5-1,TGCGCCAGCAGCTTGGGTACAGGGGGCATGGCTTTCTTT,CASSLGTGGMAFF
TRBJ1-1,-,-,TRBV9,TGTGCCAGCAGCGTAGCCCCAGGGGCGGTCACTGAAGCTTTCTTT,CASSVAPGAVTEAFF
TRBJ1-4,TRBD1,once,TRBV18,TGTGCCAGCGACAGGGGGACTACTCTTGAAAAACTGTTTTTT,CASDRGTTLEKLFF
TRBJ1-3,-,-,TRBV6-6,TGTGCCAGCAGGCAGGGAAGTTTGGGAAACACCATATATTTT,CASRQGSLGNTIYF
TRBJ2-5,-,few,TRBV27,TGTGCCAGCAGTACCGGACAGAGACAAGAGACCCAGTACTTC,CASSTGQRQETQYF
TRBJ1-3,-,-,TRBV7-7,TGTGCTAGCAGCCCACTAGTCGGGGTTGGAAACACCATATATTTT,CASSPLVGVGNTIYF
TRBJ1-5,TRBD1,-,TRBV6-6,TGTGCCAGCGGACAGGGTAACAATCAGCCCCAGCATTTT,CASGQGNNQPQHF
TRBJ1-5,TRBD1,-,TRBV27,TGTGCCAGCAAATATGGGGGACAGGGCAATCAGCCCCAGCATTTT,CASKYGGQGNQPQHF
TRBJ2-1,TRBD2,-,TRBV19,TGTGCCAGTACCAGGGCCCCTAGCGGGGACTCCTACAATGAGCAGTTCTTC,CASTRAPSGDSYNEQFF
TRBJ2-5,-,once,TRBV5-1,TGCGCCCGCAGCTGCGGGGGCGGGGGAGAGACCCAGTACTTC,CARSCGGGGETQYF
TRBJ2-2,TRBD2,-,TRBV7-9,TGTGCCAGCAGCCCGAGCGGGGGTGGGAAAGCAGGGGAGCTGTTTTTT,CASSPSGGGKAGELFF
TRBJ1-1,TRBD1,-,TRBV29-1,TGCAGCGCCGGGACAGGGACAAGTGAAGCTTTCTTT,CSAGTGTSEAFF
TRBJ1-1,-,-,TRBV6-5,TGTGCCAGCAGTTACGGCGGGGCCACTGAAGCTTTCTTT,CASSYGGATEAFF
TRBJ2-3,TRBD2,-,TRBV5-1,TGCGCCAGCACGGTCCCGTGGCTAGCGGGAGGGGGGGTTTTCACAGATACGCAGTATTTT,CASTVPWLAGGGVFTDTQYF
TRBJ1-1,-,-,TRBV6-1,TGTGCCAGCAGACCCTGGGCAGGGAACACTGAAGCTTTCTTT,CASRPWAGNTEAFF
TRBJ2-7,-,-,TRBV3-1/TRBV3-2,TGTGCCAGCAATAGACAGCCTCTCTACTACGAGCAGTACTTC,CASNRQPLYYEQYF
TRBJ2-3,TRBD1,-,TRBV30,TGTGCCTTAAACAGGGGGCTTACAGATACGCAGTATTTT,CALNRGLTDTQYF
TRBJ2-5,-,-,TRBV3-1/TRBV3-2,TGTGCCAGCAGCCAAGATCAGGCAGCTATGTCCCAGTACTTC,CASSQDQAAMSQYF
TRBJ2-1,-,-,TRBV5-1,TGCGCCAGCAGCTTGGAGGGGGTCGGCAATGAGCAGTTCTTC,CASSLEGVGNEQFF
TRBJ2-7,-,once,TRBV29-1,TGCAGCGTCAGGGGAGACTACGAGCAGTACTTC,CSVRGDYEQYF